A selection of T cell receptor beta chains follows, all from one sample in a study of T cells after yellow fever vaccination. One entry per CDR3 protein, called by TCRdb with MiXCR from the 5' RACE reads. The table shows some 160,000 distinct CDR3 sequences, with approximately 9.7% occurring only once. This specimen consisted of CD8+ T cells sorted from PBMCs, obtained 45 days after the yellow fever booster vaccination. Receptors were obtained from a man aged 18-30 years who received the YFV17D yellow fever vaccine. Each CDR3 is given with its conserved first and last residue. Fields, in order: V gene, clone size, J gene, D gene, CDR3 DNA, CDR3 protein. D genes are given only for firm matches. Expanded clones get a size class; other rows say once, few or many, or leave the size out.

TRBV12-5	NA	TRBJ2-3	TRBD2	TGTGCTAGTGGTTTGTCCCCGACGGGGCGGGGGACAGATACGCAGTATTTT	CASGLSPTGRGTDTQYF
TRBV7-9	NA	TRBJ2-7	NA	TGTGCCAGCAGCTTAATCAGGACAGACTACGAGCAGTACTTC	CASSLIRTDYEQYF
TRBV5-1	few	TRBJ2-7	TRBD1	TGCGCCAGCAGGGAGACAGGGGGCTACGAGCAGTACTTC	CASRETGGYEQYF
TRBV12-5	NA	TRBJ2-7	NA	TGTGCTAGTGGCCCTGGACAGTACGAGCAGTACTTC	CASGPGQYEQYF
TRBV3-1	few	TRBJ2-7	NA	TGTGCCAGCAGCCAACGCGGGACAGCCTACGAGCAGTACTTC	CASSQRGTAYEQYF
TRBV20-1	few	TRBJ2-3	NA	TGCAGTGCTAGAGTTGATAGCAGCAGCACAGATACGCAGTATTTT	CSARVDSSSTDTQYF
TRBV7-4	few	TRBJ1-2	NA	TGTGCCAGCAGCTTGGGGGCAGTCCCCTCCTATGGCTACACCTTC	CASSLGAVPSYGYTF
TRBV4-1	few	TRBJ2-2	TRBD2	TGCGCCAGCAGCCATAGCGGGGGGGGGAACACCGGGGAGCTGTTTTTT	CASSHSGGGNTGELFF
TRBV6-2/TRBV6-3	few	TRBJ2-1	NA	TGTGCCAGCAGTTTTGGGGCCACCTCCTACAATGAGCAGTTCTTC	CASSFGATSYNEQFF
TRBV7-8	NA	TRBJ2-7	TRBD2	TGTGCCAGCAGCTTACCGGGGGGACTAGCGGCCCTGAAGGAGCAGTACTTC	CASSLPGGLAALKEQYF
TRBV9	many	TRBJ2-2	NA	TGTGCCAGCACCCGCACCGGGGAGCTGTTTTTT	CASTRTGELFF
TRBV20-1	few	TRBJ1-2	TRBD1	TGCAGTGCTAGAATGCAGGGGGCGCAGGGCTACACCTTC	CSARMQGAQGYTF
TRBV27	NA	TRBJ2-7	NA	TGTGCCAGCAGTTCCGGGGTGGAGTACGAGCAGTACTTC	CASSSGVEYEQYF
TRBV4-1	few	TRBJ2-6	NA	TGCGCCAGCAGTCACTCAGGGGCTGGGGCCAACGTCCTGACTTTC	CASSHSGAGANVLTF
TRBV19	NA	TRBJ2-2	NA	TGTGCCAGTAGCTACGGAACGCTTCGATTCGGGGAGCTGTTTTTT	CASSYGTLRFGELFF
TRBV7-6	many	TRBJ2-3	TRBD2	TGTGCCAGCAGCTTAGCGCCCCCACTAGCGGGGGGGCCGGATACGCAGTATTTT	CASSLAPPLAGGPDTQYF
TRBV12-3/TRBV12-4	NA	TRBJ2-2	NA	TGTGCCAGCAGTGAGGGAAACGGGGAGCTGTTTTTT	CASSEGNGELFF